This TCR beta chain emerged from a study of shared clonotypes between healthy human individuals. Study observations and caveats: Owing to a small donor count, the genetic and exposure-history diversity represented was limited. Naive CD4 clonotypes were shared across several donors at roughly 5.3%.

A remark on this clone: No antigen is known for it.

The CDR3 extends over 13 amino acids. Trimming removed 6 bases from V and 3 bases from J, with 12 bases in between. CDR1 MNHNY and CDR2 SVGAGI come from the germline V gene (reference sequence). The deep-level immunoSEQ assay was used. The table came from immunoSEQ multiplex PCR; TCRdb's copy has only in-frame clones and leaves some out. The data show some 1,600,000 clones, approximately 98% seen once. The rearrangement joins TRBV6-6 to TRBJ2-7; D perhaps matches TRBD2 (5 bases). Specimen: naive CD4+ T cells sorted from blood. Noted subset: CD45RA+ positively selected. The receptor comes from a man younger than 45 in good health. The CDR3 DNA follows: TGTGCCAGCAGCGAGCGGTTAGGCTACGAGCAGTACTTC. It encodes CASSERLGYEQYF.